The rows below give T cell receptor beta chains drawn from one sample of a study of cytomegalovirus exposure and HLA in healthy donors. The table came from immunoSEQ multiplex PCR; TCRdb's copy has only in-frame clones and leaves some out. The table includes 150,000 to 200,000 clones, approximately 71% detected once. Sequencing used PBMCs. These receptors came from a middle-aged man in good health and CMV-seronegative. The CDR3 runs from the conserved cysteine through the conserved F or W. Each record gives: J gene, D gene, V gene, clone size, CDR3 DNA, CDR3 protein. A D gene is named only where the DNA matches it firmly. The listing skips clone size in some rows; elsewhere it reads once, few, many or a size class.

j_call: TRBJ1-4; d_call: TRBD1; v_call: TRBV6-6; clone_size: -; cdr3_nt: TGTGCCAGCAGTTATATCGGACAGGGAAATGAAAAACTGTTTTTT; cdr3_aa: CASSYIGQGNEKLFF
j_call: TRBJ2-2; d_call: -; v_call: TRBV9; clone_size: -; cdr3_nt: TGTGCCAGCAGCGTTAGGGCACTAGTGAACACCGGGGAGCTGTTTTTT; cdr3_aa: CASSVRALVNTGELFF
j_call: TRBJ1-5; d_call: -; v_call: TRBV10-3; clone_size: -; cdr3_nt: TGTGCCATCAGTGTATCAGGGAATCAGCCCCAGCATTTT; cdr3_aa: CAISVSGNQPQHF
j_call: TRBJ2-7; d_call: TRBD1; v_call: TRBV5-3; clone_size: -; cdr3_nt: TGTGCCAGAAGACCCGCCGGGACAGCCTACGAGCAGTACTTC; cdr3_aa: CARRPAGTAYEQYF
j_call: TRBJ2-6; d_call: TRBD1; v_call: TRBV5-1; clone_size: many; cdr3_nt: TGCGCCAGCAACCCAGGGGGCTCTGGGGCCAACGTCCTGACTTTC; cdr3_aa: CASNPGGSGANVLTF
j_call: TRBJ1-5; d_call: -; v_call: TRBV5-4; clone_size: -; cdr3_nt: TGTGCCAGCAGCCCCGGTGGGGGCATAAATCAGCCCCAGCATTTT; cdr3_aa: CASSPGGGINQPQHF
j_call: TRBJ1-5; d_call: -; v_call: TRBV15; clone_size: -; cdr3_nt: TGTGCCACCAGCATCGGGACTTATAGCAATCAGCCCCAGCATTTT; cdr3_aa: CATSIGTYSNQPQHF
j_call: TRBJ2-7; d_call: -; v_call: TRBV5-6; clone_size: -; cdr3_nt: TGTGCCAGCAGCTCGGATGGGGGGGCTGGCGAGCAGTACTTC; cdr3_aa: CASSSDGGAGEQYF
j_call: TRBJ1-5; d_call: TRBD1; v_call: TRBV29-1; clone_size: -; cdr3_nt: TGCAGCGTTGCACAGGGGAGGAACCAGCCCCAGCATTTT; cdr3_aa: CSVAQGRNQPQHF
j_call: TRBJ2-3; d_call: TRBD1; v_call: TRBV27; clone_size: -; cdr3_nt: TGTGCCAGCAGGCCACCGCCGGGACAGGGGACAGATACGCAGTATTTT; cdr3_aa: CASRPPPGQGTDTQYF
j_call: TRBJ1-3; d_call: TRBD1; v_call: TRBV2; clone_size: -; cdr3_nt: TGTGCCAGCAGTACCGAGACAGGGCAAGGAAACACCATATATTTT; cdr3_aa: CASSTETGQGNTIYF
j_call: TRBJ2-1; d_call: TRBD1; v_call: TRBV5-1; clone_size: -; cdr3_nt: TGCGCCAGCAGCTTGGGGACAGGCCGCTACAATGAGCAGTTCTTC; cdr3_aa: CASSLGTGRYNEQFF
j_call: TRBJ2-7; d_call: TRBD1; v_call: TRBV18; clone_size: -; cdr3_nt: TGTGCCAGCTCACGGGGGACAGGGGGCTACGAGCAGTACTTC; cdr3_aa: CASSRGTGGYEQYF
j_call: TRBJ1-1; d_call: -; v_call: TRBV19; clone_size: -; cdr3_nt: TGTGCCACCAGTTCGCAGGTGAACACTGAAGCTTTCTTT; cdr3_aa: CATSSQVNTEAFF
j_call: TRBJ1-2; d_call: -; v_call: TRBV18; clone_size: -; cdr3_nt: TGTGCCAGCTCACTATTCGAGGACACAAACTATGGCTACACCTTC; cdr3_aa: CASSLFEDTNYGYTF
j_call: TRBJ1-3; d_call: -; v_call: TRBV25-1; clone_size: once; cdr3_nt: TGTGCCAGCAGTGAATTAGGCAGGGGCTCTGGAAACACCATATATTTT; cdr3_aa: CASSELGRGSGNTIYF
j_call: TRBJ1-5; d_call: TRBD1; v_call: TRBV19; clone_size: -; cdr3_nt: TGTGCCAGTAGTTCGGTGACAGGGGGTGATCAGCCCCAGCATTTT; cdr3_aa: CASSSVTGGDQPQHF
j_call: TRBJ2-5; d_call: TRBD1; v_call: TRBV13; clone_size: -; cdr3_nt: TGTGCCAGCAGCACAGGGGTCGAGACCCAGTACTTC; cdr3_aa: CASSTGVETQYF
j_call: TRBJ2-1; d_call: -; v_call: TRBV7-6; clone_size: once; cdr3_nt: TGTGCCAGCAGCTCAAGGCTTACTAGCTCCTACAATGAGCAGTTCTTC; cdr3_aa: CASSSRLTSSYNEQFF
j_call: TRBJ2-3; d_call: -; v_call: TRBV5-4; clone_size: -; cdr3_nt: TGTGCCAGCAGCTCTAACACAGATACGCAGTATTTT; cdr3_aa: CASSSNTDTQYF
j_call: TRBJ1-2; d_call: TRBD1; v_call: TRBV5-1; clone_size: few; cdr3_nt: TGCGCCAGCAGCCCCCCTGCCCCAGGGGGCTTTGGCTACACCTTC; cdr3_aa: CASSPPAPGGFGYTF
j_call: TRBJ2-1; d_call: TRBD2; v_call: TRBV29-1; clone_size: few; cdr3_nt: TGCAGCGTTGAAGGAATTCGGACTAGCGGGGGTAATGAGCAGTTCTTC; cdr3_aa: CSVEGIRTSGGNEQFF
j_call: TRBJ2-7; d_call: TRBD2; v_call: TRBV27; clone_size: -; cdr3_nt: TGTGCCAGCAGTCGGCGGGGGGCCACCTACGAGCAGTACTTC; cdr3_aa: CASSRRGATYEQYF
j_call: TRBJ2-3; d_call: TRBD2; v_call: TRBV29-1; clone_size: few; cdr3_nt: TGCAGCGTGGGACTAGCGAGCACAGATACGCAGTATTTT; cdr3_aa: CSVGLASTDTQYF
j_call: TRBJ1-2; d_call: -; v_call: TRBV7-6; clone_size: -; cdr3_nt: TGTGCCAGCAGCTTAGGGGAGGGACTCCGGGGCTACACCTTC; cdr3_aa: CASSLGEGLRGYTF
j_call: TRBJ2-5; d_call: -; v_call: TRBV2; clone_size: -; cdr3_nt: TGTGCCAGCAGTGAAGAAAGCGGTGGGACCCAGTACTTC; cdr3_aa: CASSEESGGTQYF
j_call: TRBJ1-1; d_call: -; v_call: TRBV29-1; clone_size: -; cdr3_nt: TGCAGCGTTCCCACCGCTCGGGGACTTAGAAACACTGAAGCTTTCTTT; cdr3_aa: CSVPTARGLRNTEAFF
j_call: TRBJ2-2; d_call: -; v_call: TRBV2; clone_size: -; cdr3_nt: TGTGCCAGCAGTGGGGCTAACACCGGGGAGCTGTTTTTT; cdr3_aa: CASSGANTGELFF
j_call: TRBJ1-5; d_call: TRBD1; v_call: TRBV4-1; clone_size: few; cdr3_nt: TGCGCCAGCAGCCAAGCCGGGACAGGGAACCAGCCCCAGCATTTT; cdr3_aa: CASSQAGTGNQPQHF
j_call: TRBJ2-1; d_call: -; v_call: TRBV5-5; clone_size: -; cdr3_nt: TGTGCCAGCAGCTTGGTAACAGGGTGGAATGAGCAGTTCTTC; cdr3_aa: CASSLVTGWNEQFF
j_call: TRBJ2-7; d_call: -; v_call: TRBV29-1; clone_size: -; cdr3_nt: TGCAGCGTTGATTCACAGGGTGGCTACGAGCAGTACTTC; cdr3_aa: CSVDSQGGYEQYF
j_call: TRBJ1-6; d_call: -; v_call: TRBV2; clone_size: -; cdr3_nt: TGTGCCAGCAGTGCGGACAGACTGCGAAGTTCACCCCTCCACTTT; cdr3_aa: CASSADRLRSSPLHF
j_call: TRBJ2-6; d_call: -; v_call: TRBV18; clone_size: -; cdr3_nt: TGTGCCAGCTCACCTCGCAGCTCTGGGGCCAACGTCCTGACTTTC; cdr3_aa: CASSPRSSGANVLTF
j_call: TRBJ1-1; d_call: -; v_call: TRBV5-1; clone_size: few; cdr3_nt: TGCGCCAGCAGCCTGTCAGAGGGATACACTGAAGCTTTCTTT; cdr3_aa: CASSLSEGYTEAFF
j_call: TRBJ2-3; d_call: -; v_call: TRBV7-2; clone_size: -; cdr3_nt: TGTGCCAGCAGCTTAGCGGGTACTAGTTGGACAGATACGCAGTATTTT; cdr3_aa: CASSLAGTSWTDTQYF
j_call: TRBJ1-2; d_call: -; v_call: TRBV6-5; clone_size: -; cdr3_nt: TGTGCCAGCACCCAACAGGGAGCCAGCTATGGCTACACCTTC; cdr3_aa: CASTQQGASYGYTF
j_call: TRBJ2-7; d_call: TRBD1; v_call: TRBV2; clone_size: -; cdr3_nt: TGTGCCAGCGGGAACAGGGGTATCACCTCCAAGCAGTACTTC; cdr3_aa: CASGNRGITSKQYF
j_call: TRBJ2-2; d_call: TRBD2; v_call: TRBV5-1; clone_size: -; cdr3_nt: TGCGCCAGCAGCTTGTCTTCACGGGGGGGCCTATTCACCGGGGAGCTGTTTTTT; cdr3_aa: CASSLSSRGGLFTGELFF